This T cell receptor beta chain was captured by sequencing in a study of monozygotic twins with cystic fibrosis. Study results and limitations: Clonality was generally low (median about 0.0097), higher in the most severe patients.

Generated by immunoSEQ multiplex PCR, the TCRdb table keeps only in-frame clones and is missing some. The table has roughly 29,000 clones, over 80% seen once. In regard to this clone: Its antigen is currently unknown. An end of the junction does not agree with germline; a read error may underlie this.

CDR1 is ENHRY and CDR2 is SYGVKD in the germline V gene. This CDR3 spans 18 amino acids. This chain links TRBV10-3 with TRBJ1-2; no firm D call. The source is a girl aged 2 to 9 with cystic fibrosis. The sequenced sample consisted of blood. The CDR3 loop is CAISGGFVDDSRNYGSLF. The CDR3 nucleotides are TGTGCCATCAGTGGGGGTTTCGTAGACGATTCGAGGAACTATGGCTCCCTATTC.